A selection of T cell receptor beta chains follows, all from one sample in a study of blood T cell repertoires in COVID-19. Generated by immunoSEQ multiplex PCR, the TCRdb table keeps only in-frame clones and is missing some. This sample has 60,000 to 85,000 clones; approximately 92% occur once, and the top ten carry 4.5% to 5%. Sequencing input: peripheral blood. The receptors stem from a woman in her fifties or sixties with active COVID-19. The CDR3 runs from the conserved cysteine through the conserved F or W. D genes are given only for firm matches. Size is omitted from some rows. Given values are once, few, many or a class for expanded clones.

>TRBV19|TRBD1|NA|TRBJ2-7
CASRRGQGIYEQYF
TGTGCCAGTAGGAGGGGACAGGGGATCTACGAGCAGTACTTC
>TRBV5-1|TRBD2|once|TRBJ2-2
CASSLPGGTGELFF
TGCGCCAGCAGCTTGCCCGGGGGGACCGGGGAGCTGTTTTTT
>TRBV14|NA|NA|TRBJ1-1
CASSPLEGRTEAFF
TGTGCCAGCAGCCCACTGGAGGGGCGCACTGAAGCTTTCTTT
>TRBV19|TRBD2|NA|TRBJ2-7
CASSIGLAGGYEQYF
TGTGCCAGTAGCATTGGACTAGCGGGAGGCTACGAGCAGTACTTC
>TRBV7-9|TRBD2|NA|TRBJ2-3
CASTLRGLAGEADTQYF
TGTGCCAGCACCCTTAGGGGACTAGCGGGAGAGGCAGATACGCAGTATTTT
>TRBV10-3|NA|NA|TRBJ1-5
CAISTAGNQPQHF
TGTGCCATCAGTACGGCAGGGAATCAGCCCCAGCATTTT
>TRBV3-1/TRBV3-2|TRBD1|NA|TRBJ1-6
CASSPGTATRNSPLHF
TGTGCCAGCAGCCCTGGGACAGCAACCCGTAATTCACCCCTCCACTTT
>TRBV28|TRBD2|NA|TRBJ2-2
CASCVAGGRSGELFF
TGTGCCAGCTGTGTAGCGGGAGGTAGGAGCGGGGAGCTGTTTTTT
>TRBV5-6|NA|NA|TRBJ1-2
CASSLRLRGNYGYTF
TGTGCCAGCAGCTTGAGGTTACGGGGGAACTATGGCTACACCTTC
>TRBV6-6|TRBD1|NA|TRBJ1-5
CASREPDRGINQPQHF
TGTGCCAGCAGGGAGCCCGACAGGGGAATCAATCAGCCCCAGCATTTT
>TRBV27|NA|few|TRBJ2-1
CASGGGYNEQFF
TGTGCCAGCGGGGGCGGATACAATGAGCAGTTCTTC
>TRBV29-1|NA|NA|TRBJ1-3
CSVLKPLGNTIYF
TGCAGCGTTTTAAAACCACTTGGAAACACCATATATTTT
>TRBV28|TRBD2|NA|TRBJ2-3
CASSPGTSFDTQYF
TGTGCCAGCAGTCCCGGGACTAGTTTTGATACGCAGTATTTT
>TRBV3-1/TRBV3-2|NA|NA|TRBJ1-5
CASSQGKTDQPQHF
TGTGCCAGCAGCCAGGGTAAGACAGATCAGCCCCAGCATTTT
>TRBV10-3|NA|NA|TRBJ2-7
CAISEMTSSYEQYF
TGTGCCATCAGTGAGATGACTAGCTCCTACGAGCAGTACTTC
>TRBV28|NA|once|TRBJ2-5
CASGQWGQGLETQYF
TGTGCCAGCGGGCAGTGGGGTCAGGGTCTTGAGACCCAGTACTTC
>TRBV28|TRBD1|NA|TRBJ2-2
CASSLVTGGYTGELFF
TGTGCCAGCAGTCTCGTAACAGGGGGATACACCGGGGAGCTGTTTTTT
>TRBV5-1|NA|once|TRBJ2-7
CASSLVPSSYEQYF
TGCGCCAGCAGCTTGGTTCCCTCCTCCTACGAGCAGTACTTC
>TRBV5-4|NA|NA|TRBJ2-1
CASSRPRDEQFF
TGTGCCAGCAGCCGCCCGAGAGATGAGCAGTTCTTC
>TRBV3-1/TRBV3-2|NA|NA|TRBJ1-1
CASSPIWGGPNTEAFF
TGTGCCAGCAGCCCCATTTGGGGGGGCCCGAACACTGAAGCTTTCTTT
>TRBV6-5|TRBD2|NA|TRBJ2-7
CASIIAGASGYEQYF
TGTGCCAGCATCATAGCTGGGGCTAGCGGATACGAGCAGTACTTC
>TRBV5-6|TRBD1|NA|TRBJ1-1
CASSLDRGDTEAFF
TGTGCCAGCAGCTTGGACAGGGGGGACACTGAAGCTTTCTTT
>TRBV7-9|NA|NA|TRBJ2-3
CASSLGGVSDTQYF
TGTGCCAGCAGCTTAGGAGGAGTCTCAGATACGCAGTATTTT
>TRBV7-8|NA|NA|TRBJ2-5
CASSLAGAFQETQYF
TGTGCCAGCAGCTTAGCAGGGGCCTTCCAAGAGACCCAGTACTTC
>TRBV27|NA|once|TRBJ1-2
CASSSPGHDGYTF
TGTGCCAGCAGTTCTCCGGGACATGACGGCTACACCTTC
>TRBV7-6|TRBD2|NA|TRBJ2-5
CASSPRERTSPEETQYF
TGTGCCAGCAGTCCTCGGGAGAGGACTAGCCCAGAAGAGACCCAGTACTTC
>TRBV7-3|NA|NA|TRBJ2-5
CASSLKGRETQYF
TGTGCCAGCAGCTTAAAGGGGCGAGAGACCCAGTACTTC
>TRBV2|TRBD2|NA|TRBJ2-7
CASRESGGAPYEQYF
TGTGCCAGCAGAGAAAGCGGGGGGGCTCCCTACGAGCAGTACTTC
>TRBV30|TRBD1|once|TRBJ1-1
CAWSGRQGAQAEAFF
TGTGCCTGGAGTGGTCGACAGGGGGCGCAGGCTGAAGCTTTCTTT
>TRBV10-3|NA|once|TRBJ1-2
CAIAPAANYGYTF
TGTGCCATCGCCCCCGCAGCTAACTATGGCTACACCTTC
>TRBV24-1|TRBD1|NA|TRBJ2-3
CATSGQGGEDTQYF
TGTGCCACCAGCGGACAGGGGGGAGAAGATACGCAGTATTTT
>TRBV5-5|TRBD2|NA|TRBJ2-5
CASSTTSGRLAGQETQYF
TGTGCCAGCAGCACGACTAGCGGGAGGCTGGCTGGGCAAGAGACCCAGTACTTC
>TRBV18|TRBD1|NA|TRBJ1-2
CASSPGQVIAGYGYTF
TGTGCCAGCTCACCTGGACAGGTGATCGCAGGGTATGGCTACACCTTC
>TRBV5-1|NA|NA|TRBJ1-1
CASRRGVSDTEAFF
TGCGCCAGCAGGCGGGGGGTCTCGGACACTGAAGCTTTCTTT
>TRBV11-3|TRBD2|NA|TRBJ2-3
CASSLGGESTDTQYF
TGTGCCAGCAGCTTGGGAGGGGAAAGCACAGATACGCAGTATTTT
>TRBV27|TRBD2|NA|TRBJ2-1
CASSAGLASNEQFF
TGTGCCAGCAGTGCGGGACTAGCGAGTAATGAGCAGTTCTTC
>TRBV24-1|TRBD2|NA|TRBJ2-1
CATSDVGGSYNEQFF
TGTGCCACCAGTGATGTCGGGGGGTCCTACAATGAGCAGTTCTTC
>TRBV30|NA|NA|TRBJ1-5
CAWSDYRNQPQHF
TGTGCCTGGAGTGATTACAGGAATCAGCCCCAGCATTTT
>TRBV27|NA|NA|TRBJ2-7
CASSLSGAVSSYEQYF
TGTGCCAGCAGTTTGTCGGGAGCGGTGAGCTCCTACGAGCAGTACTTC
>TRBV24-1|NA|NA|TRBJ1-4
CATSDLRVLATNEKLFF
TGTGCCACCAGTGATTTGCGGGTTTTAGCCACTAATGAAAAACTGTTTTTT
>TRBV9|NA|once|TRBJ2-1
CASSPISAGGGHNEQFF
TGTGCCAGCAGCCCGATCTCAGCGGGCGGGGGCCACAATGAGCAGTTCTTC
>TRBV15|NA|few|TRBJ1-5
CATSRGQTVNQPQHF
TGTGCCACCAGCAGAGGGCAGACAGTCAATCAGCCCCAGCATTTT
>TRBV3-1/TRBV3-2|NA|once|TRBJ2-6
CASSQSRNLISGANVLTF
TGTGCCAGCAGCCAATCGCGAAACCTAATCTCTGGGGCCAACGTCCTGACTTTC
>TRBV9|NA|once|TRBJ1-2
CASSPRTDLNYGYTF
TGTGCCAGCAGCCCCCGGACAGATTTAAACTATGGCTACACCTTC
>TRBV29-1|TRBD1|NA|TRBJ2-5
CSVAPGQGGETQYF
TGCAGCGTCGCACCGGGACAGGGGGGAGAGACCCAGTACTTC
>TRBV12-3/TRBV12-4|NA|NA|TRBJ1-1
CASSFVGDTEAFF
TGTGCCAGCAGTTTTGTAGGGGACACTGAAGCTTTCTTT
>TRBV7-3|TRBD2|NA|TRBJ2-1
CASSRGAGVVDEQFF
TGTGCCAGCAGCCGAGGAGCGGGAGTTGTTGATGAGCAGTTCTTC
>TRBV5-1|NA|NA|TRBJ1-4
CASSLVSGTNEKLFF
TGCGCCAGCAGCTTGGTCTCGGGGACTAATGAAAAACTGTTTTTT
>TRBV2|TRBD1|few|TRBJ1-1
CATTTGQGMNTEAFF
TGTGCCACCACTACGGGACAGGGGATGAACACTGAAGCTTTCTTT
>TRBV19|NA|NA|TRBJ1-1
CASSTTRGYTEAFF
TGTGCCAGTAGTACGACAAGGGGGTACACTGAAGCTTTCTTT
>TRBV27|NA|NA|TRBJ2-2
CALLAERTMGTGELFF
TGTGCCCTTCTGGCGGAACGGACAATGGGCACCGGGGAGCTGTTTTTT
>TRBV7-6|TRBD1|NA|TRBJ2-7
CASSLVSPYGTGTYEQYF
TGTGCCAGCAGCTTAGTCTCCCCTTACGGGACAGGGACCTACGAGCAGTACTTC
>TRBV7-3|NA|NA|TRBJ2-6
CASSSQGLVSGANVLTF
TGTGCCAGCAGCTCCCAGGGTCTAGTATCTGGGGCCAACGTCCTGACTTTC
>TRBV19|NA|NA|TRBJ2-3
CASSAPGQRTDTQYF
TGTGCCAGTAGTGCGCCGGGACAACGCACAGATACGCAGTATTTT
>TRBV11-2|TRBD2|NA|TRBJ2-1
CASSLTGGSTNEQFF
TGTGCCAGCAGCTTAACGGGAGGGTCTACGAATGAGCAGTTCTTC
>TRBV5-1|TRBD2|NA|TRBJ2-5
CASSPSTSGKETQYF
TGCGCCAGCAGCCCCTCGACTAGCGGGAAAGAGACCCAGTACTTC
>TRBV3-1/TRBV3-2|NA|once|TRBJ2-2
CASSPTGYGELFF
TGTGCCAGCAGCCCTACAGGGTACGGGGAGCTGTTTTTT
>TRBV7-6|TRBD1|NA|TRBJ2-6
CASSLVGQGSGANVLTF
TGTGCCAGCAGCTTAGTAGGACAGGGCTCTGGGGCCAACGTCCTGACTTTC